Listed below are T cell receptor beta chains from one sample, sequenced in a study of immune evolution from preneoplasia to lung adenocarcinoma. The data were produced by immunoSEQ multiplex PCR, yet TCRdb's version contains in-frame clones alone and is incomplete. The sample lists around 2,500 clones; approximately 40% were seen once. Specimen: FFPE adjacent normal lung tissue. These receptors all come from a person between 55 and 80 years old with lung adenocarcinoma. CDR3s leave out the opening cysteine and the closing phenylalanine or tryptophan. The order of the fields is V gene, CDR3 protein.

v_gene: TRBV4-3
CDR3aa: ASSQDGGTASGYSPLH

v_gene: TRBV5-4
CDR3aa: ASSLGQYNEQF

v_gene: TRBV25-1
CDR3aa: ASSAPGTINEQF

v_gene: TRBV18
CDR3aa: ASSPKGTVDEQF

v_gene: TRBV9
CDR3aa: ASSALNRPGELF

v_gene: TRBV11-2
CDR3aa: ASRRSGTDTQY

v_gene: TRBV4-2
CDR3aa: ASSQDGTSGGYEQY

v_gene: TRBV7-3
CDR3aa: ASSLTGTSSYNEQF

v_gene: TRBV7-3
CDR3aa: ASSLGREGPNEQF

v_gene: TRBV15
CDR3aa: ATSMHSRNTEAF

v_gene: TRBV19
CDR3aa: ASSNPSDGSHTEAF

v_gene: TRBV27
CDR3aa: ASSLGGGEKLF

v_gene: TRBV11-3
CDR3aa: ASSPQTQETQY

v_gene: TRBV7-2
CDR3aa: ASSLNYGRERQPQH

v_gene: TRBV5-1
CDR3aa: ASSSTGSLAKNIQY

v_gene: TRBV7-2
CDR3aa: ASSLMGGGQPQH